This section outlines one T cell receptor beta chain sequence together with its context. TCRdb keeps only in-frame clones here, not all; method: immunoSEQ multiplex PCR. There are about 120,000 clones in the sample; 93% occur only once, and 2.6% lies in the top ten. This specimen comes from a study of control samples from healthy donors and cancer patients. V was clipped by 0 bases and J by 7 bases, with 16 bases between them. Germline values: CDR1 SGDLS, CDR2 YYNGEE. The CDR3 extends over 15 amino acids. Sample: blood. This receptor was identified in a man younger than 40 in good health. The J gene is TRBJ1-2, the V gene TRBV9; D is uncertain. The CDR3 reads CASSVAQSGRRGYTF. The CDR3 DNA reads as TGTGCCAGCAGCGTAGCTCAGTCAGGTCGGCGTGGCTACACCTTC.